Presented here are 7 T cell receptor beta chains from one specimen sequenced in a study of blood T cell repertoires in COVID-19. Sequencing used immunoSEQ multiplex PCR; TCRdb keeps in-frame clones, though not all of them. Among some 50,000 clones listed, just over 90% were seen once. Input material: peripheral blood. These receptors came from a man aged 35 to 55 with acute or convalescent COVID-19.

This sequence joins TRBV6-6 and TRBJ2-7; 8 nucleotides match TRBD2. The CDR3 covers 15 residues. The J segment lost 5 bases and the V segment lost 6 bases, leaving 12 bases of the junction unmatched. CDR1 is MNHNY and CDR2 is SVGAGI in the germline V gene (reference sequence). As DNA, the CDR3 is TGTGCCAGCAGAGAGATGACGGGAGGGCCCCACGAGCAGTACTTC. Encoded protein: CASREMTGGPHEQYF.

The rearrangement joins TRBV24-1 to TRBJ1-2; 7 positions match TRBD1. CDR3 length: 16 residues. Germline values: CDR1 KGHDR, CDR2 SFDVKD. V was pared by 4 bases and J by 2 bases, with 9 bases of the junction left unmatched. CDR3 protein: CATSDQPGTENYGYTF. The CDR3 DNA reads as TGTGCCACCAGTGACCAACCCGGGACAGAAAACTATGGCTACACCTTC.

This sequence joins TRBV6-1 and TRBJ2-1; 10 positions agree with TRBD2. The CDR3 loop spans 20 amino acids. The germline gives CDR1 MNHNS, CDR2 SASEGT. With V trimmed by 4 bases and J by 7 bases, 22 bases remained unmatched. This chain's CDR3 is CASSAVLEIGLAGANNEQFF. The CDR3 region has the DNA TGTGCCAGCAGTGCTGTATTAGAAATCGGGCTAGCGGGGGCCAATAATGAGCAGTTCTTC.

The chain combines TRBV7-2 with TRBJ2-7; 9 nucleotides agree with TRBD1. This CDR3 contains 14 residues. With V trimmed by 5 bases and J by 5 bases, 7 bases remained unmatched. Germline lookup yields CDR1 SGHTA and CDR2 FQGNSA. CDR3 in DNA: TGTGCCAGCAGCGTAAACAGGGGGCGCGACGAGCAGTACTTC. Protein sequence: CASSVNRGRDEQYF.

The J gene is TRBJ2-7, the V gene TRBV3-1 (or the pseudogene TRBV3-2), with D perhaps matching TRBD2 (6 bases). Germline CDR1 is LGHDT and CDR2 is YNNKEL (reference sequence). Trimming cost V 0 bases and J 6 bases, with 9 bases left between them. The CDR3 totals 13 residues. The CDR3 DNA reads TGTGCCAGCAGCCAAGATAGGAGGGGCGAGCAGTACTTC. This translates into CASSQDRRGEQYF.

The V call is TRBV30, the J call TRBJ1-2; D is unclear. The V gene lost 4 bases and the J gene lost 4 bases, with 13 bases spanning the gap. Germline CDR1 reads GTSNPN; CDR2 reads SVGIG (reference sequence). This CDR3 has 13 amino acids. The CDR3 reads CAWIPRSTYGYTF. CDR3 bases: TGTGCCTGGATCCCCCGGTCAACCTATGGCTACACCTTC.

The genes are TRBV7-9 and TRBJ1-4; tentatively, D is TRBD1 (5 bases). The ends were cut back, 4 bases at V and 0 bases at J, with 12 bases in the middle. This CDR3 is 16 amino acids long. Germline CDR1 is SEHNR and CDR2 is FQNEAQ (reference sequence). CDR3 in DNA: TGTGCCAGCAGCTCGCCGAAGGGGCCAACTAATGAAAAACTGTTTTTT. Protein: CASSSPKGPTNEKLFF.